The 32 T cell receptor beta chains reported below all come from one sample, sequenced in a study of tumor-infiltrating lymphocytes in primary liver carcinoma. A primer matching the constant region was used to make TCR beta cDNA from approximately 0.45 ug of total RNA. Three-round nested multiplex PCR performed with slightly modified ARM-PCR produced the TCR beta libraries. The study ran its first two PCR rounds for approximately 11 cycles each, using TRBV1-TRBV30 forward primers and a C-beta reverse primer. Each CDR3 protein gets one entry after TCRdb re-called the multiplex PCR reads with MiXCR. The table lists 110,000 or so distinct CDR3 sequences, roughly 80% of them singletons, with approximately 20% in the top ten. It was from around 18-30 mg of unsorted bulk tissue that RNA and DNA were co-extracted. Sequenced sample: liver tumor tissue from sampling region 3. Subset of the sample: tumor region T3, left-lateral pole. The receptors were sampled from a man aged 40-49 years with primary liver carcinoma and hepatitis B virus infection.

This clonotype was seen a handful of times. A clone one base away is much larger, so this may be a read error. This chain uses TRBV28 with TRBJ2-4; a weak D match, TRBD1 (5 bases). The CDR3 length is 14 residues. The V end was cut by 6 bases, the J end by 3 bases, with 12 bases between. The germline gives CDR1 MDHEN, CDR2 SYDVKM. This CDR3 reads CASRGDSFKNIQYF. Here the CDR3 DNA reads TGTGCCAGCAGAGGCGACAGTTTCAAAAACATTCAGTACTTC.

As for this clonotype: One end of the junction is discordant with germline, which a read error may explain. This rearrangement joins TRBV6-5 to TRBJ2-7, with no clear D. Per germline, CDR1 MNHEY and CDR2 SVGAGI. The CDR3 covers 13 residues. The CDR3: CVSSYSRSYEQYF. In DNA, the CDR3 is TGTGTCAGCAGTTACTCAAGGTCCTACGAGCAGTACTTC.

Note on this clonotype: A read error may account for a junction end that differs from germline. The chain carries TRBV5-1 and TRBJ2-1; D gene uncertain. The CDR3 has 12 residues. Germline assignment: CDR1 SGHRS and CDR2 YFSETQ. The CDR3 coding sequence is TGCGCAAGCAGCCACGAAGGCAATGAGCAGTTCTTC. Amino acid sequence: CASSHEGNEQFF.

On this clonotype: Its ends do not fully match the called genes, so a read error is possible. V usage is TRBV6-5 and J usage is TRBJ1-2, with D unresolved. CDR3 length: 15 amino acids. Germline V gene data show CDR1 as MNHEY and CDR2 as SVGAGI. CDR3: CAGSYSLRETYGYTF. CDR3 nucleotides: TGTGCCGGCAGTTACTCGTTGCGGGAAACCTATGGCTACACCTTC.

The chain links TRBV4-1 to TRBJ1-2; TRBD1 is a possible D gene (6 bases). V gave up 8 bases and J gave up 7 bases, with 23 bases separating them. The germline V gene has CDR1 MGHRA and CDR2 YSYEKL. CDR3 length: 15 residues. The CDR3 DNA follows: TGCGCCAGCGGCCTCGCGGGGCAGGGGAACGGTGGCTACACCTTC. As protein: CASGLAGQGNGGYTF.

The rearrangement uses TRBV20-1 and TRBJ2-7, with 9 bases identical to TRBD2. Trimming took 3 bases from V and 0 from J; bases not matched to a gene: 9. Per germline, CDR1 DFQATT and CDR2 SNEGSKA (reference sequence). The CDR3 loop spans 16 amino acids. The CDR3 DNA is TGCAGTGCTAGTGGACTACTAGCGGGTCTCTCCTACGAGCAGTACTTC. Translating gives CSASGLLAGLSYEQYF.

Details on this clonotype: This is likely a read error, given that the CDR3 carries no conserved phenylalanine or tryptophan at its end. The genes are TRBV30 and TRBJ1-1; D gene uncertain. The CDR3 sequence is 13 residues long. Trimming cost V 1 base and J 8 bases, with 14 bases left between them. Germline assignment: CDR1 GTSNPN and CDR2 SVGIG (reference sequence). CDR3: CAWSADRRTEAFY. The CDR3 DNA reads as TGTGCCTGGAGTGCGGATAGGAGGACCGAAGCTTTCTAT.

The count of this clonotype is one. At one of its ends the junction is not consistent with the germline gene, which may arise from a read error. The V call is TRBV4-1, the J call TRBJ1-2; a weak D match, TRBD1 (5 bases). Germline loops: CDR1 MGHRA, CDR2 YSYEKL. This CDR3 contains 14 residues. The chain's CDR3 is CASGQSQGSYGYTF. The CDR3 DNA sequence: TGCGCCAGCGGCCAATCTCAGGGATCCTATGGCTACACCTTC.

This clonotype was detected only once. Sequence at one end of the junction differs from germline and may be a read error. The chain carries TRBV4-3 and TRBJ2-7; perhaps TRBD1 as D (6 bases). This CDR3 spans 15 amino acids. CDR1 LGHNA and CDR2 YSLEER come from the germline V gene. CDR3 residues: CASNQDPTGSYEQYF. In DNA form, the CDR3 reads TGCGCCAGCAACCAAGACCCGACAGGCTCCTACGAGCAGTACTTC.

Note on this clonotype: This likely comes from a read error, as the CDR3 has no conserved phenylalanine or tryptophan at its end. V is TRBV29-1 and J is TRBJ1-2; D uncertain. This CDR3 has 12 amino acids. Germline V lookup: CDR1 SQVTM, CDR2 ANQGSEA. Here the CDR3 reads CSVGALNYGYTS. CDR3 nucleotide sequence: TGTAGCGTTGGAGCACTCAACTATGGCTACACCTCC.

About this clonotype itself: An end of the junction does not agree with germline; a read error may underlie this. This chain joins TRBV11-2 and TRBJ2-7; tentative D call: TRBD1 (5 bases). Germline values: CDR1 SGHAT, CDR2 FQNNGV. The CDR3 loop spans 13 amino acids. In DNA form, the CDR3 reads TGTGCCAACAGCGTGAGACAGTCCTACGAGAAGTACTTC. Its translation: CANSVRQSYEKYF.

Comments on this clonotype: The junction differs from germline at one of its ends, possibly a read error. The V gene is TRBV29-1, the J gene TRBJ2-7, with 9 positions matching TRBD1. Germline values: CDR1 SQVTM, CDR2 ANQGSEA. This CDR3 comprises 12 residues. As DNA, the CDR3 is TGTAGCGTTGAAGAGACAGGGGGTGAGCACTACTTC. Translation gives CSVEETGGEHYF.

Comments on this clonotype: A clone one base away is much larger, so this may be a read error. The chain has TRBV28 and TRBJ1-6; D is undetermined. V was trimmed by 2 bases and J by 12 bases, leaving 8 bases between them. The CDR3 has 12 amino acids. Germline CDR1 reads MDHEN; CDR2 reads SYDVKM. CDR3 amino acids: CASSLRALPLHF. In DNA form, the CDR3 reads TGTGCCAGCAGTTTACGCGCTTTACCCCTCCACTTT.

V gene TRBV4-3 combines with J gene TRBJ1-2; a possible D gene is TRBD1 (5 bases). The ends were cut back, 3 bases at V and 11 bases at J, with 22 bases in the middle. Germline CDR1 LGHNA, CDR2 YSLEER. The CDR3 sequence is 15 residues long. The chain's CDR3 is CASSQSRGGSYAYTF. As DNA, the CDR3 is TGCGCCAGCAGCCAGAGTCGCGGGGGATCCTATGCTTACACCTTC.

To note about this clonotype: The junction shows a germline mismatch at one end, possibly a read error. The rearrangement uses TRBV29-1 and TRBJ2-5; the D gene is possibly TRBD2 (5 bases). The V gene's germline CDR1 is SQVTM and CDR2 ANQGSEA. The length of the CDR3 is 13 residues. The CDR3 region has the DNA TGCAGCGTTGAAGATCTTGTTAGGGAGACCCACTACTTC. Its translation: CSVEDLVRETHYF.

Notes on this clonotype: A much larger clone lies one base from this, so it may be a read error. The V gene is TRBV7-2, the J gene TRBJ1-5; TRBD1 might be the D (5 bases). Germline V gene data show CDR1 as SGHTA and CDR2 as FQGNSA. The CDR3 has 16 amino acids. The CDR3 DNA reads TGTGTCAGCAGCTTAACAGGCAGGAACGGCAATCAGCCCCAGCATTTT. It codes for CVSSLTGRNGNQPQHF.

This clonotype was seen many times. The genes are TRBV5-6 and TRBJ1-1; TRBD1 aligns across 8 bases. Germline V gene lookup returns CDR1 SGHDT and CDR2 YYEEEE. The V segment lost 3 bases and the J segment 1 base; nucleotides outside the gene matches: 5. The CDR3 is 15 amino acids. The CDR3 reads CASSSLDRGNTEAFF. CDR3 DNA sequence: TGTGCCAGCAGCTCCCTAGACAGGGGGAACACTGAAGCTTTCTTT. Full variable domain (outside the CDR3, taken from reference TRBV5-6 and TRBJ1-1): DAGVTQSPTHLIKTRGQQVTLRCSPKSGHDTVSWYQQALGQGPQFIFQYYEEEERQRGNFPDRFSGHQFPNYSSELNVNALLLGDSALYLCASSSLDRGNTEAFFGQGTRLTVV.

V gene TRBV19 combines with J gene TRBJ2-1, with D tentatively TRBD2 (6 bases). Trimming removed 5 bases at V and 12 bases at J, with 23 bases between. CDR3 length equals 15 residues. Germline V gene sequence: CDR1 LNHDA, CDR2 SQIVND (reference sequence). CDR3 in amino acids: CASSSGRAATHGQFF. The CDR3 DNA reads as TGTGCCAGTAGTTCCGGGAGAGCGGCTACTCATGGGCAGTTCTTC.

About this clonotype itself: An end of the junction does not agree with germline; a read error may underlie this. This chain links TRBV4-2 with TRBJ1-1, with D perhaps matching TRBD1 (5 bases). The CDR3 is 14 amino acids. Germline CDR1 and CDR2: LGHNA and YNFKEQ. The CDR3 nucleotides are TGTGCCAGGAGCCAATATCGGGGGAACAGTGAAGCTTTCTTT. The encoded protein is CARSQYRGNSEAFF.

This clonotype was counted a few times. The CDR3 region is CNVLGSQETQYF. The CDR3 DNA follows: TGCAATGTTTTGGGGTCCCAAGAGACCCAGTACTTC. The genes are TRBV29-1 and TRBJ2-5; D gene uncertain. The germline gives CDR1 SQVTM, CDR2 ANQGSEA. This CDR3 region has 12 residues.

A remark on this clonotype: An end of the junction differs from the germline gene, which may be a read error. V is TRBV6-1 and J is TRBJ2-1; 10 positions agree with TRBD1. CDR1 MNHNS and CDR2 SASEGT come from the germline V gene. This CDR3 has 13 amino acids. In nucleotides, the CDR3 is TGTGCCAACAGTGAAGGGACAGGGGATGAGCTGTTCTTC. Amino acid sequence: CANSEGTGDELFF.

With respect to this clonotype: The DNA is omitted, as the CDR3 cannot be located on it reliably, and the CDR3 follows TCRdb's listing. The chain has TRBV29-1 and TRBJ1-6; the table's TRBD1 call for D was not verified on the DNA. The CDR3 comprises 13 residues, both ends counted. Germline CDR1 reads SQVTM; CDR2 reads ANQGSEA. The CDR3 sequence is CGVGDGTNSSLLF.

The chain uses TRBV7-9 and TRBJ1-6; 7 bases match TRBD1. The germline gives CDR1 SEHNR, CDR2 FQNEAQ (reference sequence). The CDR3 loop spans 14 amino acids. The CDR3 DNA reads as TGTGTCAACAGCTCTCAGGGGGGTAATTCACCCCTCCACTTT. The encoded protein is CVNSSQGGNSPLHF.

Only a few counts were recorded for this clonotype. The chain recombines TRBV6-5 with TRBJ1-2, with 7 bases identical to TRBD1. V shed 10 bases and J 6 bases; nucleotides not matched to a gene: 11. CDR1 and CDR2 (germline): MNHEY, SVGAGI. The length of the CDR3 is 13 residues. The CDR3 coding sequence is TGTGCCAATAGTAAAACAGGGGAGGATGGCTACACCTTC. Translating gives CANSKTGEDGYTF.

Note on this clonotype: At one boundary the junction diverges from the germline segment, which might be a read error. The V call is TRBV28, the J call TRBJ1-2; D gene uncertain. Per germline, CDR1 MDHEN and CDR2 SYDVKM. This CDR3 is 15 amino acids long. This CDR3 reads CASSYFGRELNGYTF. The CDR3 DNA is TGTGCCAGTAGTTACTTCGGGAGAGAGCTAAATGGCTACACCTTC.

As to this clonotype: Its ends do not fully match the called genes, so a read error is possible. This chain connects TRBV2 to TRBJ2-1, with 12 bases matching TRBD2. The CDR3 is 15 amino acids. The V gene's germline CDR1 is SNHLY and CDR2 FYNNEI. CDR3 in amino acids: CDSSLLAGGPHEQFF. The DNA of the CDR3 is TGTGACAGCAGCCTTCTAGCGGGAGGGCCACATGAGCAGTTCTTC.

This clonotype was picked up a small number of times. The chain recombines TRBV29-1 with TRBJ2-7; TRBD1 aligns across 8 bases. From germline, CDR1 is SQVTM and CDR2 ANQGSEA. The CDR3 is 16 amino acids. The CDR3 loop is CSAITSGTGTPYEQYF. DNA for the CDR3: TGCAGTGCCATAACATCTGGGACAGGCACTCCCTACGAGCAGTACTTC.

The chain couples TRBV6-5 to TRBJ2-1, with D possibly matching TRBD2 (6 bases). Germline V gene sequence: CDR1 MNHEY, CDR2 SVGAGI. V lost 4 bases to trimming and J lost 3 bases, with 19 bases between them. This CDR3 is built from 17 residues. CDR3 region: CASSCSLTGESYNEQFF. The CDR3, as DNA: TGTGCCAGCAGTTGCTCTCTAACGGGAGAGAGCTACAATGAGCAGTTCTTC.

To note about this clonotype: Since the CDR3 does not end with the conserved phenylalanine or tryptophan, this likely comes from a read error. J is TRBJ1-5 and V is TRBV11-3, with a possible D match to TRBD1 (5 bases). Germline CDR1 is SGHNT and CDR2 is YENEEA. The CDR3 consists of 15 residues. The CDR3 DNA reads TGTGCCAGCAGTTTAGATCTGGGGGTGGCCCAGCCCCAGCATTGT. This codes for CASSLDLGVAQPQHC.

Points on this clonotype: The CDR3 does not end in the conserved phenylalanine or tryptophan, so this is likely a read error. The rearrangement joins TRBV5-1 to TRBJ2-1; possible D gene TRBD2, 6 bases. This CDR3 is built from 15 residues. Germline V gives CDR1 SGHRS, CDR2 YFSETQ. CDR3 loop: CAISPQGSGVNEQFL. CDR3 nucleotides: TGCGCCATCAGCCCCCAGGGTTCGGGGGTCAATGAGCAGTTCCTC.

Of note for this clonotype: The CDR3 end shows no conserved phenylalanine or tryptophan, and so a read error is likely. This chain connects TRBV12-3 or TRBV12-4 to TRBJ1-1; tentatively, D is TRBD1 (6 bases). This CDR3 region has 12 residues. CDR3 sequence reads: CVSSEQGVWAFL. CDR3 DNA: TGTGTCAGCAGTGAACAGGGTGTGTGGGCTTTCCTT.

For this clonotype: Because the CDR3 is missing its conserved closing phenylalanine or tryptophan, this is likely a read error. The chain recombines TRBV6-1 with TRBJ1-2, with D possibly TRBD1 on 5 matching bases. In germline, CDR1 is MNHNS, CDR2 SASEGT. This CDR3 contains 14 residues. Here the CDR3 reads CASSEGRHNYGYTL. The CDR3 DNA reads as TGTGCAAGCAGCGAGGGACGGCACAACTATGGCTACACCTTA.